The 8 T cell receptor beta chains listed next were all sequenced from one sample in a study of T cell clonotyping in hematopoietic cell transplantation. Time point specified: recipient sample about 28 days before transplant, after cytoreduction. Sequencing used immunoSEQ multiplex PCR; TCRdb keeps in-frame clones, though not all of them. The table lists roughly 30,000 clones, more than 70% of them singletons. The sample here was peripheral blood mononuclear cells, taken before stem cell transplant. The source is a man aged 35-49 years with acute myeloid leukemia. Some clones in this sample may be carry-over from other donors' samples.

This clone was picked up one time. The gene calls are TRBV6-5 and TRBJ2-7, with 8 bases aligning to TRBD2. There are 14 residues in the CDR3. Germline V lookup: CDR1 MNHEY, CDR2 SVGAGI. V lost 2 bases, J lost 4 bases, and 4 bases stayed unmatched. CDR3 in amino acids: CASSYRLAGYEQYF. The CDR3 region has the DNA TGTGCCAGCAGTTACAGGCTAGCGGGTTACGAGCAGTACTTC.

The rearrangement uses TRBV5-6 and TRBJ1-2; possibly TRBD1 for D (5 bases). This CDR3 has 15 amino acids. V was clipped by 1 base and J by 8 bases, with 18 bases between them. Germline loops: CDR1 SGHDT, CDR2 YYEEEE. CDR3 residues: CASSLPGTGYRGYTF. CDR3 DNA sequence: TGTGCCAGCAGCTTGCCCGGGACGGGATATCGCGGCTACACCTTC.

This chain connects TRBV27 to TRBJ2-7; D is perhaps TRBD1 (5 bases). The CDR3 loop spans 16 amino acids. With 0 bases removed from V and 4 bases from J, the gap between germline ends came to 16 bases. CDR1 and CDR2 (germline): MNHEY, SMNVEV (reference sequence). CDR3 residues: CASSLSGQGILYEQYF. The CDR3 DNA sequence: TGTGCCAGCAGTTTATCCGGCCAGGGAATTCTTTACGAGCAGTACTTC.

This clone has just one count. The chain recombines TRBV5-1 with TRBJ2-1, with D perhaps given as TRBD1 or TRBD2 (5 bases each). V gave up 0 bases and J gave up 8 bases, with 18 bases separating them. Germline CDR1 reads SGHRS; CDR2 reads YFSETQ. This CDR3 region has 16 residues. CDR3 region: CASSLGTFGARHEQFF. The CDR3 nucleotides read TGCGCCAGCAGCTTGGGGACCTTCGGGGCGCGGCATGAGCAGTTCTTC.

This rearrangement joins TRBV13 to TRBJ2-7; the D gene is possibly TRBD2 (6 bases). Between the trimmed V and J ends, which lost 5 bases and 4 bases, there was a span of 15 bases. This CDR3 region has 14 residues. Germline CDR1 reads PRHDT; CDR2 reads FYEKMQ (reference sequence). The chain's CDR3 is CASSLSLSGYEQYF. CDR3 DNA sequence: TGTGCCAGCAGCCTAAGCCTTAGCGGTTACGAGCAGTACTTC.

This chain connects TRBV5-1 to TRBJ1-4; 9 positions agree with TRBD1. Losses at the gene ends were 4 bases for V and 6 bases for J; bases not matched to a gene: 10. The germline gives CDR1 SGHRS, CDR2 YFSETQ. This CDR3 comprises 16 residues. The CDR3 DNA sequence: TGCGCCAGCAGCGAGGGGACAGGGTTCCGAGATGAAAAACTGTTTTTT. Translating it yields CASSEGTGFRDEKLFF. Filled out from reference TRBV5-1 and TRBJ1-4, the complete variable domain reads KAGVTQTPRYLIKTRGQQVTLSCSPISGHRSVSWYQQTPGQGLQFLFEYFSETQRNKGNFPGRFSGRQFSNSRSEMNVSTLELGDSALYLCASSEGTGFRDEKLFFGSGTQLSVL.

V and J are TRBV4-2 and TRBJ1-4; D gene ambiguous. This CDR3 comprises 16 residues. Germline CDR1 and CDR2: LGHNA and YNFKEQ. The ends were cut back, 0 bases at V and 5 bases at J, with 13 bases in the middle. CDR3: CASSQDLAARNEKLFF. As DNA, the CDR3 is TGTGCCAGCAGCCAAGATCTGGCAGCCAGAAATGAAAAACTGTTTTTT.

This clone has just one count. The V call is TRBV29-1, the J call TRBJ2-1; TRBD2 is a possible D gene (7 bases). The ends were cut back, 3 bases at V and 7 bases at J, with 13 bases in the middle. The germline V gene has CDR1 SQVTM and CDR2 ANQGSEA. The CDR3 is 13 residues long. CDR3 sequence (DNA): TGCAGCGTTGATCGGGGGGCCGGGAATGAGCAGTTCTTC. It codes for CSVDRGAGNEQFF.